This TCR beta chain comes out of a study of patients and donors after allogeneic stem cell transplantation. The CDR3 runs 12 residues. Germline V gene data show CDR1 as KGHSH and CDR2 as LQKENI. TCRdb reanalysed the RT-PCR reads using MiXCR and keeps one entry per CDR3 protein. The sample contains about 160,000 distinct CDR3 sequences, approximately 25% of which appear only once. This clonotype was recorded at least ten times. One end of the junction varies from germline; a read error may be responsible. This rearrangement joins TRBV18 to TRBJ1-5; no definite D call. Sequenced sample: blood, either unsorted or a sorted T cell fraction (not recorded which). The TCR comes from a human donor who was either an allogeneic HSCT recipient or a stem cell or donor lymphocyte infusion donor (not recorded which). It is not recorded whose cells these are; they may come from a transplant donor. The CDR3 DNA reads TGTGCCAGCTCACTGGACGATCAGCCCCAACATTTT. Protein sequence: CASSLDDQPQHF.